This TCR beta chain was captured by sequencing in a study of Tregs in tolerant kidney transplant recipients. Broader study findings: Validation in larger populations is needed because few patients were studied.

The protocol was immunoSEQ multiplex PCR, while the TCRdb copy is restricted to in-frame clones and leaves out a portion. The repertoire holds over 60,000 clones, with about 83% as singletons. CDR1 and CDR2 (germline): DFQATT, SNEGSKA (reference sequence). CDR3 length equals 11 residues. The germline V and J ends were trimmed by 2 bases and 4 bases, with 5 bases remaining between them. As to this clone: Its matching antigen is unknown.

The gene calls are TRBV20-1 and TRBJ2-5; tentative D call: TRBD2 (5 bases). Material for sequencing was CD4+ T cells from blood. The source is a human donor in good health. CDR3 DNA sequence: TGCAGTGCTAGAACTAGAGAGACCCAGTACTTC. It translates to CSARTRETQYF.